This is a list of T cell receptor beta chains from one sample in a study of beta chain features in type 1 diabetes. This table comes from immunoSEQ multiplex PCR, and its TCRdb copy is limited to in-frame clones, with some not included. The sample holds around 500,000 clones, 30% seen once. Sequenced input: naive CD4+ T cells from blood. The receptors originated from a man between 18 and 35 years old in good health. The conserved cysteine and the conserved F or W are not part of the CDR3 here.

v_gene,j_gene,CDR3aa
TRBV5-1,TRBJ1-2,ASSLSAGAVPNYGYT
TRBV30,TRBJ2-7,AWSLDRGIGYEQY
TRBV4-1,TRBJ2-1,ASSHPLRGQGNREQF
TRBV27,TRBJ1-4,ASSSRHTNEKLF
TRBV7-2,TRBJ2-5,ASSRYQETQY
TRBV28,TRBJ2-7,ATFLAGTYEQY
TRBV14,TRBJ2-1,ASSQAGGNEQF
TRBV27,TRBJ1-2,ASSSGQGAGGYT
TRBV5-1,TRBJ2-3,ASSLEPDTQY
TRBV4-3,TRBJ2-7,ASSQVPAGGYEQY
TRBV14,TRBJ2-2,ASSLALSGELF
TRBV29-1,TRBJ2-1,SVDLRLTNEQF
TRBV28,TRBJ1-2,ASSLPQTGTYGYT
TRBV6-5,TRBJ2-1,ASSQRSPSYNEQF
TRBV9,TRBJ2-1,ASRASGSTYNEQF
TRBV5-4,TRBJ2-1,ASSLDPDSLRF
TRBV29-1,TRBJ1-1,SASGTDTEAF
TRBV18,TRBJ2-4,ASSPQERLAKNIQY
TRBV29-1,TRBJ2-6,SVLGQGNTGANVLT
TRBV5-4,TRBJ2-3,ASSSRTEARDTQY
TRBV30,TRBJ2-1,ALGLGNEQF
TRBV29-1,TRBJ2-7,SVVSISTGSSYEQY
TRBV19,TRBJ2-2,ASMVSGAGELF
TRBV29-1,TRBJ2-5,SASRGQETQY
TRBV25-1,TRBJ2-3,ASSDGQGAADTQY
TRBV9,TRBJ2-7,ASSVVASSGEQY
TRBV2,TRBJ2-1,ASSEGISAHEQF
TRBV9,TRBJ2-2,ASSVPGQTNTGELF
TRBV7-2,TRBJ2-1,ASSSSGGASLRYNEQF
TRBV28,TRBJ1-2,ASRTGRGYT
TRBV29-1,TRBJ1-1,SVEEVGNTEAF
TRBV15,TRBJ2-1,ATSSLRDSGF
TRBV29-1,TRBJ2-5,SVDRVQETQY
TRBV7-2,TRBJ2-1,ASSPGLGWEQF
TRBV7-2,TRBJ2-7,ATLLGSLSYEQY
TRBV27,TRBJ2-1,ASSSLWLRDEQF
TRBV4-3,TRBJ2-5,ASSQEPSAETQY
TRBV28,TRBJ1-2,ASSLSSYGYT
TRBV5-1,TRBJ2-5,ASSLGHSQGETQY